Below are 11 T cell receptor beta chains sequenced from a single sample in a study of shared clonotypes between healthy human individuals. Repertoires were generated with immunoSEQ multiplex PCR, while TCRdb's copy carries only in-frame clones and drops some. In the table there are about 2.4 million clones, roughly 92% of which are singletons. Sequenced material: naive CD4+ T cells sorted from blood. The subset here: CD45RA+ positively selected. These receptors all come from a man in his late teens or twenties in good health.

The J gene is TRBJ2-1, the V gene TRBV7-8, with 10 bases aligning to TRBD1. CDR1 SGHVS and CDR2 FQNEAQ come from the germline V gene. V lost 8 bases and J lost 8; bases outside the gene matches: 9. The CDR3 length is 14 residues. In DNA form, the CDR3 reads TGTGCCAGCGGCGGGACAGGGGTAAAGGATGAGCAGTTCTTC. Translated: CASGGTGVKDEQFF.

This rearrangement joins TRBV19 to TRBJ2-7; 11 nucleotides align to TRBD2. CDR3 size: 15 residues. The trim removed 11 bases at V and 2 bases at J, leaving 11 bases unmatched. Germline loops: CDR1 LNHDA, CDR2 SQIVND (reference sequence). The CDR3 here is CASGTSGQIPYEQYF. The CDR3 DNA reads TGTGCCTCCGGGACTAGCGGCCAGATACCCTACGAGCAGTACTTC.

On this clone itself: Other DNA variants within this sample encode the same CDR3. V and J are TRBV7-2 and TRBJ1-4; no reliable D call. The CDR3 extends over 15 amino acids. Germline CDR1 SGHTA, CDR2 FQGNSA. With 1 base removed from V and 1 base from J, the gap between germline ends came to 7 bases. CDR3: CASSLGGVTNEKLFF. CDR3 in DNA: TGTGCCAGCAGCTTAGGTGGGGTAACTAATGAAAAACTGTTTTTT.

This CDR3 reads CASSQELGGAFGELFF. The CDR3 DNA reads TGTGCCAGCAGCCAAGAGTTGGGGGGGGCCTTCGGGGAGCTGTTTTTT. V is TRBV4-2 and J is TRBJ2-2; a weak D match, TRBD2 (7 bases). V dropped 0 bases and J dropped 7 bases, with 15 bases sitting between them. The germline V gene has CDR1 LGHNA and CDR2 YNFKEQ. This CDR3 spans 16 amino acids.

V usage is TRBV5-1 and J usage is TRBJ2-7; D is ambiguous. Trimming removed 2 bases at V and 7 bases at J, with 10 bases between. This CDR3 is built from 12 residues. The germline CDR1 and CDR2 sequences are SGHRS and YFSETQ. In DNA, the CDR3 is TGCGCCAGCAGCTTATCCTCTAGAGAGCAGTACTTC. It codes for CASSLSSREQYF.

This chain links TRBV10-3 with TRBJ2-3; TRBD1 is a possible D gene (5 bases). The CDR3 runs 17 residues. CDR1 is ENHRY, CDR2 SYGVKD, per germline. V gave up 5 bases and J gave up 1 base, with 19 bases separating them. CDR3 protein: CAISLYPGQPGTDTQYF. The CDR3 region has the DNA TGTGCCATCAGTCTGTATCCAGGGCAACCAGGCACAGATACGCAGTATTTT.

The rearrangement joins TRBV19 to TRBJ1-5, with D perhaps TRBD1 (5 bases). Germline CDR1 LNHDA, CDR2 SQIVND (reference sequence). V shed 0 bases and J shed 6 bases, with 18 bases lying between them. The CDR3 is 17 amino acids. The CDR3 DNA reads TGTGCCAGTAGTATAGATCTTTGGGGGAGAGGCAGTCAGCCCCAGCATTTT. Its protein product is CASSIDLWGRGSQPQHF.

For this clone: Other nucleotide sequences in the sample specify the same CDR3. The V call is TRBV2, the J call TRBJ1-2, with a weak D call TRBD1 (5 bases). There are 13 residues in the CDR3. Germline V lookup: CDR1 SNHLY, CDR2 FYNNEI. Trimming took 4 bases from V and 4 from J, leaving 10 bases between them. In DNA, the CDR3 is TGTGCCAGCAGTGGAGGGACGGCCTATGGCTACACCTTC. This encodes CASSGGTAYGYTF.

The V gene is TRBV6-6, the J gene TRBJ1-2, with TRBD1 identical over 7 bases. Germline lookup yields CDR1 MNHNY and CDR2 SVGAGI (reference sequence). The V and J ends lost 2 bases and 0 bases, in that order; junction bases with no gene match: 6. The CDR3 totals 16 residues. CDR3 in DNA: TGTGCCAGCAGTTACAGCCAGGGGGGAGCTAACTATGGCTACACCTTC. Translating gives CASSYSQGGANYGYTF.

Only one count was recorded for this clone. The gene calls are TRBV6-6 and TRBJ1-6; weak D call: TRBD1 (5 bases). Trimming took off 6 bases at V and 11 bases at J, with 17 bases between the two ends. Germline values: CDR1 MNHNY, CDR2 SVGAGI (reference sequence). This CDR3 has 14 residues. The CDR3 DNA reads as TGTGCCAGCAGCGACGGGACGCCCCGGACACCCCTCCACTTT. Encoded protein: CASSDGTPRTPLHF.

The CDR3 DNA is TGTGCCAGTAGTATAGTGGGGTTGGGAAATGAAAAACTGTTTTTT. Residues: CASSIVGLGNEKLFF. The chain has TRBV19 and TRBJ1-4; D gene unclear. Trimming left V 1 base short and J 5 bases short, with 11 bases between. Per the germline V gene, CDR1 is LNHDA and CDR2 is SQIVND (reference sequence). CDR3 length: 15 residues.